These 17 T cell receptor beta chains originate from one sample sequenced in a study of blood T cell repertoires in COVID-19. The repertoire was sequenced with immunoSEQ multiplex PCR; TCRdb's copy has only in-frame clones and lacks some. The sample shows fewer than 300,000 clones, about 89% of them seen only once. Sequenced material: PBMCs or T cells enriched from blood (not recorded which). The receptors come from a man aged 40-49 years who had recovered from COVID-19.

The chain is built from TRBV6-2 or TRBV6-3 and TRBJ2-5; D perhaps matches TRBD2 (6 bases). In germline, CDR1 is MNHEY, CDR2 SVGEGT. V lost 6 bases and J lost 2, with 19 bases in between. CDR3 length: 16 amino acids. The DNA for the CDR3 is TGTGCCAGCAGCCCCAGGGCAGGGAGGTGGCAAGAGACCCAGTACTTC. Amino acids: CASSPRAGRWQETQYF.

This clone was picked up one time. CDR3 in amino acids: CASSLGAGEKLFF. Written as DNA, the CDR3 is TGTGCCAGCAGCTTAGGGGCAGGCGAAAAACTGTTTTTT. The chain has TRBV7-3 and TRBJ1-4, with D possibly matching TRBD1 (5 bases). The CDR3 sequence is 13 residues long. V was cut by 2 bases and J by 8 bases, with 9 bases left in between. Germline V gene data show CDR1 as SGHTA and CDR2 as FQGTGA.

The chain is built from TRBV27 and TRBJ1-2; D gene ambiguous. This CDR3 spans 14 amino acids. V was shortened by 3 bases and J by 2 bases, with 10 bases between the two germline ends. Germline-derived CDR1 and CDR2 are MNHEY and SMNVEV (reference sequence). The CDR3 here is CASSFTGANYGYTF. DNA for the CDR3: TGTGCCAGCAGTTTTACGGGAGCGAACTATGGCTACACCTTC.

Points on this clone: The sample carries other DNA sequences with the same CDR3. V gene TRBV5-1 combines with J gene TRBJ2-1; 13 nucleotides agree with TRBD2. The CDR3 has 15 residues. Germline V lookup: CDR1 SGHRS, CDR2 YFSETQ. J gave up 5 bases and V 4 bases, and 3 bases lay outside the gene matches. The DNA for the CDR3 is TGCGCCAGCAGCCCCGGACTAGCGGGGGACAATGAGCAGTTCTTC. Translated, it gives CASSPGLAGDNEQFF.

This clone showed up just once. The V gene is TRBV11-3, the J gene TRBJ2-7, with TRBD1 identical over 11 bases. Germline CDR1 SGHNT, CDR2 YENEEA. V shed 2 bases and J 13 bases; nucleotides not matched to a gene: 10. The CDR3 runs to 14 residues. In nucleotides, the CDR3 is TGTGCCAGCAGCTTACTCCCGGGACAGGGGGATCTCTACTTC. Amino acid sequence: CASSLLPGQGDLYF.

V and J are TRBV9 and TRBJ2-7; no clear D gene. The germline V and J ends were trimmed by 1 base and 3 bases, with 14 bases remaining between them. Germline CDR1 is SGDLS and CDR2 is YYNGEE. This CDR3 is 15 amino acids long. This CDR3 reads CASSVFGSANYEQYF. DNA of the CDR3: TGTGCCAGCAGCGTATTTGGCAGTGCAAACTACGAGCAGTACTTC.

This rearrangement joins TRBV11-1 to TRBJ2-2; no firm D call. CDR1 and CDR2 (germline): SGHAT, FQDESV (reference sequence). Trimming shortened V by 0 bases and J by 4 bases, and 6 bases separated the two germline ends. This CDR3 is 14 amino acids long. The CDR3 DNA follows: TGTGCCAGCAGCTTAGCGCGGTCCACCGGGGAGCTGTTTTTT. Translated: CASSLARSTGELFF.

The chain carries TRBV2 and TRBJ2-3; 7 bases match TRBD2. The V and J ends lost 6 bases and 4 bases, in that order; junction bases with no gene match: 13. The CDR3 is 16 amino acids. Per germline, CDR1 SNHLY and CDR2 FYNNEI. In nucleotides, the CDR3 is TGTGCCAGCAGCGACCTCCTTTGGGCGGGGGCAGATACGCAGTATTTT. It encodes CASSDLLWAGADTQYF. The full variable domain, with the rest looked up from reference TRBV2 and TRBJ2-3, is EPEVTQTPSHQVTQMGQEVILRCVPISNHLYFYWYRQILGQKVEFLVSFYNNEISEKSEIFDDQFSVERPDGSNFTLKIRSTKLEDSAMYFCASSDLLWAGADTQYFGPGTRLTVL.

This chain uses TRBV7-3 with TRBJ1-3, with TRBD1 as a possible D gene (6 bases). The CDR3 has 16 residues. Germline V gene lookup returns CDR1 SGHTA and CDR2 FQGTGA. V gave up 2 bases and J gave up 0 bases, with 11 bases separating them. The CDR3 DNA reads as TGTGCCAGCAGCTTAGCCACAGGGAGCTCTGGAAACACCATATATTTT. Translating gives CASSLATGSSGNTIYF.

This clone was observed many times. The CDR3 coding sequence is TGTGCCAGCAGCTTAAGGGAAGGGGGTCAGCCCCAGCATTTT. This translates into CASSLREGGQPQHF. The chain couples TRBV7-8 to TRBJ1-5; weak D call: TRBD1 (6 bases). CDR1 is SGHVS, CDR2 FQNEAQ, per germline. The CDR3 is 14 residues long. V lost 2 bases to trimming and J lost 6 bases, with 11 bases between them. Supplemented by reference TRBV7-8 and TRBJ1-5, the full variable domain reads GAGVSQSPRYKVAKRGQDVALRCDPISGHVSLFWYQQALGQGPEFLTYFQNEAQLDKSGLPSDRFFAERPEGSVSTLKIQRTQQEDSAVYLCASSLREGGQPQHFGDGTRLSIL.

This rearrangement joins TRBV18 to TRBJ1-5; a weak D match, TRBD1 (5 bases). The length of the CDR3 is 16 residues. CDR1 and CDR2 from the germline V gene are KGHSH and LQKENI. V was trimmed by 6 bases and J by 0 bases, leaving 15 bases between them. The CDR3 bases are TGTGCCAGCTCGGTCCGGGGGAGTCGTAGCAATCAGCCCCAGCATTTT. This encodes CASSVRGSRSNQPQHF. Full variable domain (missing parts from reference TRBV18 and TRBJ1-5): NAGVMQNPRHLVRRRGQEARLRCSPMKGHSHVYWYRQLPEEGLKFMVYLQKENIIDESGMPKERFSAEFPKEGPSILRIQQVVRGDSAAYFCASSVRGSRSNQPQHFGDGTRLSIL.

The chain carries TRBV19 and TRBJ2-1, with 8 bases that match TRBD1. This CDR3 comprises 15 residues. Germline CDR1 and CDR2: LNHDA and SQIVND (reference sequence). J gave up 2 bases and V 5 bases, and 5 bases lay outside the gene matches. CDR3 amino acids: CASSPDRDTYNEQFF. Written as DNA, the CDR3 is TGTGCCAGTAGTCCGGACAGGGATACCTACAATGAGCAGTTCTTC.

This sequence joins TRBV5-8 and TRBJ2-5; weak D call: TRBD1 (5 bases). V shed 4 bases and J shed 5 bases, with 15 bases lying between them. The CDR3 loop spans 14 amino acids. The germline CDR1 and CDR2 sequences are SGHTS and YDEGEE. CDR3 protein: CASSLGASRETQYF. CDR3 nucleotide sequence: TGTGCCAGCAGCCTAGGGGCCAGCAGGGAGACCCAGTACTTC.

The chain has TRBV19 and TRBJ1-4, with 9 nucleotides matching TRBD1. Germline V gene lookup returns CDR1 LNHDA and CDR2 SQIVND (reference sequence). V shed 4 bases, J shed 7 bases, and the junction held 10 bases outside the gene matches. This CDR3 comprises 16 residues. In DNA form, the CDR3 reads TGTGCCAGTAGTACGATACCGGGACAGGGAAGTGAAAAACTGTTTTTT. Translating it yields CASSTIPGQGSEKLFF.

The chain is built from TRBV27 and TRBJ2-7; D unresolved. This CDR3 is built from 14 residues. Per the germline V gene, CDR1 is MNHEY and CDR2 is SMNVEV (reference sequence). The V gene lost 0 bases and the J gene lost 3 bases, with 9 bases spanning the gap. The CDR3 here is CASSLSRLRYEQYF. CDR3 DNA sequence: TGTGCCAGCAGTTTATCTCGACTTCGCTACGAGCAGTACTTC.

This chain joins TRBV10-1 and TRBJ2-3, with 8 bases lining up with TRBD2. The CDR3 sequence is 16 residues long. Looked up from germline, CDR1 is WNHNN and CDR2 is SYGVQD (reference sequence). With 1 base clipped from V and 2 bases from J, the junction kept 5 bases outside the gene matches. The CDR3 reads CASSEYGGGPTDTQYF. The CDR3 region has the DNA TGCGCCAGCAGTGAGTATGGCGGGGGGCCCACAGATACGCAGTATTTT.

This clone was observed a few times. The chain has TRBV9 and TRBJ2-1, with D perhaps TRBD1 (6 bases). This CDR3 contains 16 residues. V shed 4 bases and J shed 8 bases, with 22 bases lying between them. Germline V CDR1 and CDR2: SGDLS, YYNGEE. Here the CDR3 reads CASSTGTSTLGDEQFF. In nucleotides, the CDR3 is TGTGCCAGCAGCACCGGGACATCAACCTTAGGGGATGAGCAGTTCTTC. Filled out from reference TRBV9 and TRBJ2-1, the complete variable domain reads DSGVTQTPKHLITATGQRVTLRCSPRSGDLSVYWYQQSLDQGLQFLIQYYNGEERAKGNILERFSAQQFPDLHSELNLSSLELGDSALYFCASSTGTSTLGDEQFFGPGTRLTVL.